Listed here are 30 T cell receptor beta chains from one sample, sequenced in a study of blood T cells in healthy people across ages. A J-beta primer mix and a sample-barcoded 5' primer were used in a second PCR of about 7 to 12 cycles. TCRdb reprocessed the 5' RACE reads with MiXCR, giving one entry per CDR3 protein. The profile shows some 710,000 distinct CDR3 sequences, 22% of them singletons. The sample comprised blood. These receptors all stem from a man between 65 and 80 years old in good health.

This clonotype was observed a few times. The J gene is TRBJ1-1, the V gene TRBV6-2 or TRBV6-3; no clear D gene. Germline V gene lookup returns CDR1 MNHEY and CDR2 SVGEGT. The V end was cut by 5 bases, the J end by 1 base, with 17 bases between. This CDR3 has 16 residues. The CDR3 bases are TGTGCCAGCAGTGGGCAATGGTGGCAGAAGAACACTGAAGCTTTCTTT. Protein product: CASSGQWWQKNTEAFF.

This clonotype was seen ten or more times. The rearrangement joins TRBV7-6 to TRBJ1-5, with D tentatively TRBD1 (5 bases). In germline, CDR1 is SGHVS, CDR2 FNYEAQ. The CDR3 is made up of 11 amino acids. V lost 8 bases and J 6 bases, leaving 8 bases between the germline ends. The CDR3 region is CASGGGQPQHF. The DNA for the CDR3 is TGTGCCAGCGGTGGGGGTCAGCCCCAGCATTTT.

This clonotype was counted only a few times. The V gene is TRBV6-1, the J gene TRBJ2-3, with D perhaps being TRBD1 or TRBD2 (7 bases each). V shed 0 bases and J shed 6 bases, with 16 bases lying between them. The germline gives CDR1 MNHNS, CDR2 SASEGT. CDR3 length: 16 residues. The CDR3 spells CASSEAPAGGGDTQYF. CDR3 in DNA: TGTGCCAGCAGTGAAGCCCCGGCAGGGGGAGGGGATACGCAGTATTTT.

This clonotype was seen repeatedly, ten times or more. The chain carries TRBV29-1 and TRBJ2-5; 8 nucleotides agree with TRBD2. The J call could be wrong; TRBJ2-1 is a better fit for the DNA end. Germline CDR1 and CDR2: SQVTM and ANQGSEA. CDR3 length: 13 residues. CDR3 region: CSASPGGDNEQFF. CDR3 coding DNA: TGCAGCGCAAGTCCGGGGGGGGACAATGAGCAGTTCTTC.

This clonotype was seen more than once but under ten times. The rearrangement links TRBV28 to TRBJ2-3; 10 bases line up with TRBD2. Germline values: CDR1 MDHEN, CDR2 SYDVKM. This CDR3 has 15 amino acids. The J segment lost 6 bases and the V segment lost 4 bases, leaving 7 bases of the junction unmatched. The CDR3 DNA reads TGTGCCAGCAGTTCGAGCGGGGGGGCGGGTGATACGCAGTATTTT. It specifies CASSSSGGAGDTQYF.

The chain uses TRBV20-1 and TRBJ2-3; possible D gene TRBD1, 5 bases. Trimming removed 5 bases at V and 8 bases at J, with 11 bases between. The CDR3 totals 11 residues. Germline V CDR1 and CDR2: DFQATT, SNEGSKA (reference sequence). CDR3 bases: TGCAGTGCTTACAGGCTCGGTACGCAGTATTTT. Translated: CSAYRLGTQYF.

The chain combines TRBV29-1 with TRBJ2-1; TRBD1 agrees at 8 bases. The better agreement between TRBJ2-7 and the DNA end casts doubt on the J call. Germline V gives CDR1 SQVTM, CDR2 ANQGSEA. CDR3 length equals 11 residues. CDR3 sequence (DNA): TGCAGCGGGGGACAGGTGAGAGAGCAGTACTTC. Its translation is CSGGQVREQYF.

In its sample, this clonotype was seen a few times. J is TRBJ2-1 and V is TRBV10-3; 9 bases are shared with TRBD1. CDR1 and CDR2 (germline): ENHRY, SYGVKD. Trimming at V came to 4 bases and at J to 7 bases, leaving 14 bases not matched to a gene. CDR3 size: 17 residues. CDR3 DNA sequence: TGTGCCATCAGTGCTGAAACTAGGGACAGGGCTAGAAATGAGCAGTTCTTC. This translates into CAISAETRDRARNEQFF.

The rearrangement links TRBV5-1 to TRBJ1-3; 9 bases fit TRBD1. J gave up 0 bases and V 0 bases, and 4 bases lay outside the gene matches. The V gene's germline CDR1 is SGHRS and CDR2 YFSETQ. The CDR3 has 17 amino acids. The CDR3 region has the DNA TGCGCCAGCAGCTTGGTGGGGACAGGGAACTCTGGAAACACCATATATTTT. Residues: CASSLVGTGNSGNTIYF.

V usage is TRBV28 and J usage is TRBJ1-1; D gene uncertain. Trimming took off 8 bases at V and 0 bases at J, with 10 bases between the two ends. This CDR3 region has 13 residues. From germline, CDR1 is MDHEN and CDR2 SYDVKM. The DNA of the CDR3 is TGTGCCAGCGCCGGTGGGTTGAACACTGAAGCTTTCTTT. Protein: CASAGGLNTEAFF.

This chain links TRBV4-1 with TRBJ2-4; a weak D match, TRBD2 (5 bases). The germline gives CDR1 MGHRA, CDR2 YSYEKL. This CDR3 region has 16 residues. Trimming cost V 0 bases and J 2 bases, with 11 bases left between them. This CDR3 is CASSQEWTGTKNIQYF. For the CDR3, the DNA is TGCGCCAGCAGCCAAGAATGGACGGGGACCAAAAACATTCAGTACTTC.

The chain is built from TRBV12-3 or TRBV12-4 and TRBJ1-2; D not resolved. V was trimmed by 4 bases and J by 2 bases, leaving 11 bases between them. The CDR3 runs to 14 residues. CDR3 sequence reads: CASSSGKPNYGYTF. In nucleotides, the CDR3 is TGTGCCAGCAGTTCGGGAAAGCCAAACTATGGCTACACCTTC.

J is TRBJ2-3 and V is TRBV13; 11 bases align to TRBD2. CDR1 and CDR2 from the germline V gene are PRHDT and FYEKMQ (reference sequence). V gave up 2 bases and J gave up 2 bases; unmatched junction bases: 6. The CDR3 is 17 amino acids. CDR3 amino acids: CASSLPSGLAVTDTQYF. CDR3 nucleotide sequence: TGTGCCAGCAGCTTACCCTCGGGACTAGCGGTCACAGATACGCAGTATTTT.

Only a few counts were recorded for this clonotype. One end of the junction is discordant with germline, which a read error may explain. The chain combines TRBV6-6 with TRBJ2-3; D is undetermined. The germline V gene encodes CDR1 MNHNY and CDR2 SVGAGI (reference sequence). The CDR3 contains 13 residues. CDR3 loop: CASNWMRTDTQYF. CDR3 nucleotide sequence: TGCGCCAGCAATTGGATGAGAACAGATACGCAGTATTTT.

This clonotype was counted many times. This chain uses TRBV6-5 with TRBJ2-4; tentatively, D is TRBD2 (6 bases). The CDR3 runs to 17 residues. The V end lost 1 base, the J end lost 2 bases, and 15 bases lay between the germline ends. Germline V gene lookup returns CDR1 MNHEY and CDR2 SVGAGI. The DNA of the CDR3 is TGTGCCAGCAGTTACTTGTCGGGGGAATATTCCAAAAACATTCAGTACTTC. Translating it yields CASSYLSGEYSKNIQYF.

The gene calls are TRBV20-1 and TRBJ2-3, with 9 bases aligning to TRBD1. The V and J ends lost 1 base and 2 bases, in that order; junction bases with no gene match: 7. Germline V gene sequence: CDR1 DFQATT, CDR2 SNEGSKA (reference sequence). The CDR3 loop spans 16 amino acids. CDR3 in amino acids: CSARAGTGLYTDTQYF. DNA for the CDR3: TGCAGTGCTAGAGCCGGGACAGGGTTATACACAGATACGCAGTATTTT.

The rearrangement uses TRBV3-1 and TRBJ2-3; TRBD2 agrees at 12 bases. This CDR3 has 16 residues. The germline V gene has CDR1 LGHDT and CDR2 YNNKEL (reference sequence). J gave up 3 bases and V 2 bases, and 3 bases lay outside the gene matches. CDR3 loop: CASSQRLAGVTDTQYF. As DNA, the CDR3 is TGTGCCAGCAGCCAACGACTAGCGGGAGTTACAGATACGCAGTATTTT.

In its sample, this clonotype was seen a few times. The rearrangement links TRBV11-2 to TRBJ2-3; 8 nucleotides match TRBD2. The germline CDR1 and CDR2 sequences are SGHAT and FQNNGV. The CDR3 length is 15 residues. The junction had 4 bases not matched to a gene; V was cut back by 1 base and J by 4 bases. CDR3 in DNA: TGTGCCAGCAGCTTAGTTAGCGGGGTCGCAGATACGCAGTATTTT. Its translation is CASSLVSGVADTQYF.

V gene TRBV24-1 combines with J gene TRBJ2-4; D is uncertain. The germline gives CDR1 KGHDR, CDR2 SFDVKD. The V end lost 4 bases, the J end lost 2 bases, and 17 bases lay between the germline ends. This CDR3 spans 17 amino acids. CDR3 protein: CATSDSGLGLSKNIQYF. CDR3 bases: TGTGCCACCAGTGACTCGGGCCTCGGTTTGTCCAAAAACATTCAGTACTTC.

In this sample, this clonotype turned up once. The rearrangement links TRBV12-3 or TRBV12-4 to TRBJ2-4, with D hard to call. The CDR3 is made up of 15 amino acids. Between the trimmed V and J ends, which lost 5 bases and 1 base, there was a span of 12 bases. The CDR3 region is CASSQQVVAKNIQYF. In nucleotides, the CDR3 is TGTGCCAGCAGTCAGCAGGTTGTTGCCAAAAACATTCAGTACTTC.

The chain recombines TRBV7-9 with TRBJ2-1, with D hard to call. Deletions cut 7 bases from V and 6 bases from J, with 4 bases between. Looked up from germline, CDR1 is SEHNR and CDR2 is FQNEAQ (reference sequence). CDR3 length: 10 amino acids. CDR3 residues: CASNVNEQFF. The DNA of the CDR3 is TGTGCCAGCAATGTCAATGAGCAGTTCTTC.

The gene calls are TRBV27 and TRBJ1-6; D gene ambiguous. Trimming took off 5 bases at V and 2 bases at J, with 4 bases between the two ends. Per germline, CDR1 MNHEY and CDR2 SMNVEV (reference sequence). CDR3 length: 13 residues. The CDR3 loop is CASSPAYNSPLHF. CDR3 DNA: TGTGCCAGCAGTCCGGCCTATAATTCACCCCTCCACTTT.

This clonotype was seen more than once but under ten times. The chain links TRBV7-8 to TRBJ1-2; D not resolved. CDR1 and CDR2 from the germline V gene are SGHVS and FQNEAQ. Trimming took 0 bases from V and 8 from J, leaving 13 bases between them. The CDR3 has 14 residues. DNA for the CDR3: TGTGCCAGCAGCTTAGCAGGAGCTATGGGGGGCTACACCTTC. It specifies CASSLAGAMGGYTF.

This clonotype was seen more than once but under ten times. One junction end disagrees with the germline gene, perhaps due to a read error. The gene calls are TRBV6-6 and TRBJ2-5; a possible D gene is TRBD1 (5 bases). The CDR3 has 12 residues. Germline values: CDR1 MNHNY, CDR2 SVGAGI (reference sequence). This CDR3 reads CASSYSKGLGFF. The CDR3 bases are TGTGCCAGCAGTTACTCGAAGGGGCTCGGATTCTTC.

This sequence joins TRBV6-6 and TRBJ2-1; 10 bases agree with TRBD1. The better agreement between TRBJ2-7 and the DNA end casts doubt on the J call. Germline V CDR1 and CDR2: MNHNY, SVGAGI (reference sequence). The CDR3 has 14 amino acids. CDR3 loop: CASRPGTGAYEQYV. The CDR3 nucleotides are TGTGCCAGCAGGCCCGGGACAGGGGCCTACGAGCAGTACGTC.

The gene calls are TRBV6-6 and TRBJ1-5, with D hard to call. Trimming removed 5 bases at V and 4 bases at J, with 12 bases between. From germline, CDR1 is MNHNY and CDR2 SVGAGI (reference sequence). The CDR3 has 14 amino acids. The CDR3 reads CASSPLGENQPQHF. CDR3 nucleotide sequence: TGTGCCAGCAGTCCCCTCGGGGAAAATCAGCCCCAGCATTTT.

This clonotype was counted only a few times. This chain uses TRBV30 with TRBJ2-5; 11 bases map to TRBD2. With V trimmed by 3 bases and J by 0 bases, 3 bases remained unmatched. CDR1 and CDR2 from the germline V gene are GTSNPN and SVGIG (reference sequence). The CDR3 has 15 amino acids. CDR3 protein: CAWRKTSGNQETQYF. CDR3 DNA: TGTGCCTGGAGAAAGACTAGCGGGAACCAAGAGACCCAGTACTTC.

CDR3 DNA: TGTGCCAGCAGCGAGGAAGACAGGGGGATAGCGGGAGGGGTGTACAATGAGCAGTTCTTC. This codes for CASSEEDRGIAGGVYNEQFF. The chain links TRBV9 to TRBJ2-1, with TRBD2 identical over 11 bases. V was clipped by 3 bases and J by 4 bases; unmatched bases: 18. Germline V CDR1 and CDR2: SGDLS, YYNGEE. The CDR3 has 20 residues. The entire variable domain, with the rest obtained from reference TRBV9 and TRBJ2-1, is as follows: DSGVTQTPKHLITATGQRVTLRCSPRSGDLSVYWYQQSLDQGLQFLIQYYNGEERAKGNILERFSAQQFPDLHSELNLSSLELGDSALYFCASSEEDRGIAGGVYNEQFFGPGTRLTVL.

The rearrangement joins TRBV18 to TRBJ1-2; D gene ambiguous. The CDR3 runs 13 residues. V was clipped by 3 bases and J by 8 bases, with 13 bases between them. Per the germline V gene, CDR1 is KGHSH and CDR2 is LQKENI. The CDR3 reads CASSPPVLEGYTF. The CDR3 bases are TGTGCCAGCTCACCTCCGGTCCTAGAAGGCTACACCTTC.

This clonotype appeared a few times. This chain connects TRBV5-1 to TRBJ2-3; 14 nucleotides line up with TRBD2. V was pared by 4 bases and J by 7 bases, with 11 bases of the junction left unmatched. The CDR3 is made up of 17 amino acids. Germline V gene data show CDR1 as SGHRS and CDR2 as YFSETQ. The CDR3 bases are TGCGCCAGCAGCGTTAGACTAGCGGGAGGGCCGCTTCATACGCAGTATTTT. It encodes CASSVRLAGGPLHTQYF.